These 8 T cell receptor beta chains were sequenced from one sample in a study of OX40 agonist ivuxolimab in advanced cancers. Clones were read by immunoSEQ multiplex PCR, and TCRdb kept only the in-frame ones, dropping some. The sample has roughly 80,000 clones; around 90% are singletons. The sequences come from CD4+ or CD8+ T cells sorted from blood, collected in a trial of the OX40 agonist ivuxolimab. The source of these receptors is an adult with an advanced solid tumor such as melanoma, head and neck, liver or kidney cancer.

The chain joins TRBV9 to TRBJ1-3; D may be TRBD1 (5 bases). The CDR3 is 16 residues long. Germline V CDR1 and CDR2: SGDLS, YYNGEE. The V gene lost 4 bases and the J gene lost 0 bases, with 14 bases spanning the gap. In nucleotides, the CDR3 is TGTGCCAGCAGCCCCCGAGGGGACCACTCTGGAAACACCATATATTTT. This translates into CASSPRGDHSGNTIYF.

The chain links TRBV29-1 to TRBJ2-4; TRBD2 is a possible D gene (5 bases). V lost 4 bases, J lost 3 bases, and 16 bases lay in between. The germline V gene has CDR1 SQVTM and CDR2 ANQGSEA. The CDR3 extends over 15 amino acids. Here the CDR3 reads CSVAEGAVGKNIQYF. Written as DNA, the CDR3 is TGCAGCGTTGCTGAGGGAGCAGTTGGCAAAAACATTCAGTACTTC.

The rearrangement links TRBV9 to TRBJ2-5; 8 bases fit TRBD1. Per germline, CDR1 SGDLS and CDR2 YYNGEE. The CDR3 totals 15 residues. V lost 3 bases, J lost 5 bases, and 9 bases stayed unmatched. The CDR3, as DNA: TGTGCCAGCAGCGGCGGACAGGGTTGGGGGGAGACCCAGTACTTC. Translation gives CASSGGQGWGETQYF.

For this clone: Within the sample, other DNA sequences also encode this same CDR3. V is TRBV19 and J is TRBJ1-2; no clear D. Germline V lookup: CDR1 LNHDA, CDR2 SQIVND (reference sequence). This CDR3 has 15 amino acids. Deletions cut 1 base from V and 0 bases from J, with 9 bases between. The CDR3 region has the DNA TGTGCCAGTAGTATAGGAGGGCCGGCTAACTATGGCTACACCTTC. This codes for CASSIGGPANYGYTF.

V gene TRBV18 combines with J gene TRBJ2-1; D is uncertain. From germline, CDR1 is KGHSH and CDR2 LQKENI. The V gene lost 3 bases and the J gene lost 2 bases, with 14 bases spanning the gap. CDR3 length: 16 amino acids. CDR3 region: CASSPKTANPYNEQFF. CDR3 in DNA: TGTGCCAGCTCACCGAAGACCGCAAACCCCTACAATGAGCAGTTCTTC.

J is TRBJ1-5 and V is TRBV6-5; no firm D call. Germline V lookup: CDR1 MNHEY, CDR2 SVGAGI. Trimming shortened V by 0 bases and J by 6 bases, and 12 bases separated the two germline ends. This CDR3 region has 15 residues. CDR3 sequence (DNA): TGTGCCAGCAGTTACTCCCAGCAGGCAGGTCAGCCCCAGCATTTT. This codes for CASSYSQQAGQPQHF.

The chain has TRBV28 and TRBJ2-1, with 9 positions matching TRBD2. The trim removed 5 bases at V and 4 bases at J, leaving 9 bases unmatched. The germline CDR1 and CDR2 sequences are MDHEN and SYDVKM. The CDR3 totals 16 residues. The CDR3 nucleotides are TGTGCCAGCAGTCCCGTAGCGGGAGCGGGGTACAATGAGCAGTTCTTC. Its translation: CASSPVAGAGYNEQFF.

This chain uses TRBV5-6 with TRBJ2-3, with D perhaps matching TRBD1 or TRBD2 (6 bases each). CDR3 length: 15 residues. CDR1 and CDR2 from the germline V gene are SGHDT and YYEEEE. The V end was cut by 2 bases, the J end by 2 bases, with 12 bases between. In nucleotides, the CDR3 is TGTGCCAGCAGCTTCCGGGGGCCGGACACAGATACGCAGTATTTT. Its protein product is CASSFRGPDTDTQYF.